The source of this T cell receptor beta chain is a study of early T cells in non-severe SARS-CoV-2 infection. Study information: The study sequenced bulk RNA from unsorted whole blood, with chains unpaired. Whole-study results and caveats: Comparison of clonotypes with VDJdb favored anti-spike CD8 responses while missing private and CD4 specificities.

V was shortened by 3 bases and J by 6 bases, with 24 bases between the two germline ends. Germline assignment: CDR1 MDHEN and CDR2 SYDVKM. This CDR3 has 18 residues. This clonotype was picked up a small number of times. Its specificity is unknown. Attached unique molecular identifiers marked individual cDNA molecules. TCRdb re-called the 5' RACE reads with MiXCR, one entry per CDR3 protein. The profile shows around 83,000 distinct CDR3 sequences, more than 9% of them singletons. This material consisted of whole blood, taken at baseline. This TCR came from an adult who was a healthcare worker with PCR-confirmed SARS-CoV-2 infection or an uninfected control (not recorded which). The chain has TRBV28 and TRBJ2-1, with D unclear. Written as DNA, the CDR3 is TGTGCCAGCAGTTTTCGCTCCGGACGGTGGGGTGAGAGCAATGAGCAGTTCTTC. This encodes CASSFRSGRWGESNEQFF.